These 2 T cell receptor beta chains originate from one sample sequenced in a study of blood T cell repertoires in COVID-19. Produced via immunoSEQ multiplex PCR; TCRdb's table is partial and in-frame only. This sample has 300,000 to 450,000 clones, with around 87% found just once. The sequenced material came from peripheral blood. The receptors derive from a woman aged 30 to 39 with COVID-19, enrolled during active disease.

The chain employs TRBV6-5 and TRBJ2-3; 8 bases align to TRBD2. Losses at the gene ends were 6 bases for V and 3 bases for J; bases not matched to a gene: 5. The CDR3 spans 14 residues. Germline V gene sequence: CDR1 MNHEY, CDR2 SVGAGI. The CDR3 protein is CASSGGLETDTQYF. The DNA for the CDR3 is TGTGCCAGCAGCGGGGGACTAGAGACAGATACGCAGTATTTT.

The V call is TRBV6-6, the J call TRBJ2-1; 12 bases match TRBD2. The CDR3 runs 16 residues. CDR1 is MNHNY and CDR2 is SVGAGI in the germline V gene (reference sequence). V gave up 5 bases and J gave up 7 bases; unmatched junction bases: 9. The CDR3 loop is CASSQRLAGAGNEQFF. CDR3 nucleotides: TGTGCCAGCAGTCAACGACTAGCGGGAGCCGGTAATGAGCAGTTCTTC.